Sequencing of this T cell receptor beta chain was carried out in a study of blood T cell repertoires in COVID-19. Original methodology: By means of reference gene primer amplification, nucleated cell counts were estimated. Profiled with immunoSEQ multiplex PCR; TCRdb holds only in-frame clones, not every one. Clonal size and the V and J genes are those of that table, whereas D and trimming came from the DNA. The data show more than 250,000 clones, around 85% seen once. This CDR3 contains 16 residues. Trimming cost V 3 bases and J 5 bases; bases outside gene matches: 8. From germline, CDR1 is SGHVS and CDR2 FQNEAQ. Cohorts were determined from participant-reported clinical history.

The source is a woman between 35 and 50 years old who had recovered from COVID-19. Sequenced: PBMCs or T cells enriched from blood (not recorded which). This chain links TRBV7-8 with TRBJ2-5; 11 bases map to TRBD2. The CDR3 bases are TGTGCCAGCAGCTTGAGTCGACTAGCGGGAAAGGAGACCCAGTACTTC. It translates to CASSLSRLAGKETQYF.